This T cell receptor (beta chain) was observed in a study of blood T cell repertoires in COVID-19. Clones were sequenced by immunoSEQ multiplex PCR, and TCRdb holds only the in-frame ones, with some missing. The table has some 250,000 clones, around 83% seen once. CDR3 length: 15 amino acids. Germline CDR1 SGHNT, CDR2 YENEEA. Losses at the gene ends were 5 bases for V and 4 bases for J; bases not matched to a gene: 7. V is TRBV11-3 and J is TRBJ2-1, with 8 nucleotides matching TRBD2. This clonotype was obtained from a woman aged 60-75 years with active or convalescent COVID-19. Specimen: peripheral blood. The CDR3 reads CASSPPGGPYNEQFF. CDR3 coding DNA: TGTGCCAGCAGCCCCCCGGGGGGGCCGTACAATGAGCAGTTCTTC.